Given below is one T cell receptor beta chain in context. The data derive from a study of control samples from healthy donors and cancer patients. Libraries were prepared by immunoSEQ multiplex PCR; TCRdb keeps only in-frame clonotypes and omits some of them. Here the sample spans just over 150,000 clones, over 90% being singletons. The germline gives CDR1 MNHEY, CDR2 SMNVEV (reference sequence). The V gene end was trimmed by 0 bases and the J gene end by 3 bases; junction bases not matched to a gene: 16. The CDR3 is 20 amino acids. This TCR derives from a man aged 45-65 years in good health. Sequencing used blood. This chain connects TRBV27 to TRBJ2-3; TRBD2 matches 9 bases. CDR3 protein: CASSLSPSGIPIEGTDTQYF. CDR3 bases: TGTGCCAGCAGTTTATCACCTAGCGGGATTCCCATCGAGGGGACAGATACGCAGTATTTT.